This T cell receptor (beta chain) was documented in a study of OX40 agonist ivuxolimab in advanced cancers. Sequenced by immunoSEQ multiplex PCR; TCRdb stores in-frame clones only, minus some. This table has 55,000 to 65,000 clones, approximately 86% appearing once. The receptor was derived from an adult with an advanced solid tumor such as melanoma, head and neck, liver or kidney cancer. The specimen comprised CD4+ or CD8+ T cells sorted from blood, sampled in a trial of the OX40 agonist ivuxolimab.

The CDR3 is CASSRMGPMNTEAFF. Written as DNA, the CDR3 is TGTGCCAGCAGTAGGATGGGACCGATGAACACTGAAGCTTTCTTT. The V and J genes are TRBV6-1 and TRBJ1-1; D is possibly TRBD1 (5 bases). Germline-derived CDR1 and CDR2 are MNHNS and SASEGT. The CDR3 contains 15 residues. V was trimmed by 5 bases and J by 0 bases, leaving 13 bases between them.